This T cell receptor (beta chain) emerged from a study of cytomegalovirus exposure and HLA in healthy donors. In the PCR, 60 Vbeta and 13 Jbeta primers were used. Libraries were prepared by immunoSEQ multiplex PCR; TCRdb keeps only in-frame clonotypes and omits some of them. The data hold approximately 150,000 clones, with around 80% observed a single time. As regards this clone: Its antigen remains unidentified.

Broader study findings: As confirmed in vitro, three CMV-associated chains were specific for CMV antigens. Most of the TCR beta V segments (in an earlier analysis) were productive either about 90% or about 30% of the time.

The source material was PBMCs. This receptor was obtained from a woman aged 40 to 50 in good health and CMV-seropositive.

CDR3 amino acids: CASSPRDSTDTQYF. Here the CDR3 DNA reads TGTGCCAGCAGCCCGAGAGATAGCACAGATACGCAGTATTTT. This chain connects TRBV5-4 to TRBJ2-3, with D unclear. V was trimmed by 4 bases and J by 0 bases, leaving 9 bases between them. Per germline, CDR1 SGHNT and CDR2 YYREEE (reference sequence). This CDR3 contains 14 residues. The variable domain in full, completed from reference TRBV5-4 and TRBJ2-3, reads ETGVTQSPTHLIKTRGQQVTLRCSSQSGHNTVSWYQQALGQGPQFIFQYYREEENGRGNFPPRFSGLQFPNYSSELNVNALELDDSALYLCASSPRDSTDTQYFGPGTRLTVL.